The clone carrying this T cell receptor (beta chain) has a single count. The record originates from a study of regulatory T cells in long-lasting Graves disease. Time point: persistent/refractory GD, antithyroid drugs over 5 years with positive TRAb. Extracted PBMC RNA gave rise to the TCR library. Looked up from germline, CDR1 is SGHKS and CDR2 is YYEKEE (reference sequence). The CDR3 length is 17 residues. Trimming left V 4 bases short and J 0 bases short, with 17 bases between. To make TCR beta libraries, researchers used iRepertoire HTBI primers and Arm-PCR of CDR3 regions. TCRdb processed the multiplex PCR reads anew with MiXCR; each CDR3 protein has one entry. The table records fewer than 550,000 distinct CDR3 sequences, under 25% of them present only once.

V usage is TRBV5-5 and J usage is TRBJ1-5; D not certain. Sequenced material: peripheral blood mononuclear cells (PBMCs), taken when the disease was refractory, from a patient treated with antithyroid drugs. The sequence was collected from a female donor with Graves disease. The CDR3 region is CASSLGSSPYSNQPQHF. The CDR3 region has the DNA TGTGCCAGCAGCCTTGGGTCCAGCCCATATAGCAATCAGCCCCAGCATTTT.